Reported below is one T cell receptor beta chain. The data were obtained in a study of shared clonotypes between healthy human individuals. Original data processing: Filtering differed because ImmunoSEQ produced junction-only sequences that carried no quality scores. Generated by immunoSEQ multiplex PCR, the TCRdb table keeps only in-frame clones and is missing some. V and J calls and clone size are as listed in that table; D and trimming were resolved from the DNA. This sample has under 300,000 clones, with 65% to 70% found just once. The receptor was isolated from a man aged 30 to 39 in good health. The sequenced sample consisted of memory CD4+ T cells sorted from blood. Regarding subset: CD45RA-negative fraction.

The CDR3 sequence: CASSTRDRHEQYF. The CDR3 DNA reads as TGTGCCAGCAGCACCCGGGACAGGCACGAGCAGTACTTC. The V call is TRBV5-8, the J call TRBJ2-7; 8 positions agree with TRBD1. The CDR3 consists of 13 residues. V trimming: 4 bases; J trimming: 5 bases; junction bases outside the gene matches: 5. The germline gives CDR1 SGHTS, CDR2 YDEGEE.